The 13 T cell receptor beta chains reported below all come from one sample, sequenced in a study of CD8 T cells in ankylosing spondylitis. One entry per CDR3 protein results from TCRdb running MiXCR on the 5' RACE reads. The sample has 250,000 to 300,000 distinct CDR3 sequences, around 20% seen once. Sequences were obtained from blood, either unsorted or a sorted T cell fraction (not recorded which). Receptor source: a male donor with ankylosing spondylitis or in good health (not recorded which).

This chain links TRBV18 with TRBJ1-6, with a tentative D call TRBD1 (5 bases). The length of the CDR3 is 14 residues. Germline V gene data show CDR1 as KGHSH and CDR2 as LQKENI. Between the trimmed V and J ends, which lost 2 bases and 6 bases, there was a span of 8 bases. The CDR3 DNA follows: TGTGCCAGCTCACCATCCGGGGGTAATTCACCCCTCCACTTT. Amino acid sequence: CASSPSGGNSPLHF.

This clonotype was found a few times. The chain recombines TRBV5-8 with TRBJ2-3; 14 nucleotides align to TRBD2. This CDR3 is built from 15 residues. The V and J ends lost 7 bases and 5 bases, in that order; junction bases with no gene match: 6. From germline, CDR1 is SGHTS and CDR2 YDEGEE. CDR3 amino acids: CASLGTSGRGDTQYF. CDR3 sequence (DNA): TGTGCCAGCTTGGGGACTAGCGGGAGAGGAGATACGCAGTATTTT.

CDR3 loop: CSAGTSANTDTQYF. DNA of the CDR3: TGCAGTGCCGGGACTAGCGCTAACACAGATACGCAGTATTTT. This sequence joins TRBV20-1 and TRBJ2-3, with 10 nucleotides matching TRBD2. There are 14 residues in the CDR3. V lost 6 bases, J lost 2 bases, and 5 bases stayed unmatched. Germline V CDR1 and CDR2: DFQATT, SNEGSKA (reference sequence).

V and J are TRBV12-3 or TRBV12-4 and TRBJ2-1; 9 nucleotides match TRBD1. CDR3 length equals 15 residues. With 6 bases clipped from V and 7 bases from J, the junction kept 10 bases outside the gene matches. The CDR3 region is CASRHRTGERNEQFF. The CDR3 DNA reads as TGTGCCAGCAGACATCGGACAGGGGAGAGGAATGAGCAGTTCTTC.

The rearrangement uses TRBV20-1 and TRBJ2-3; D not resolved. Germline V gene sequence: CDR1 DFQATT, CDR2 SNEGSKA (reference sequence). V lost 3 bases and J 2 bases, leaving 9 bases between the germline ends. This CDR3 has 13 amino acids. For the CDR3, the DNA is TGCAGTGCTAGTAATGCGGCCACAGATACGCAGTATTTT. This gives the protein CSASNAATDTQYF.

This clonotype was observed a handful of times. The chain is built from TRBV5-1 and TRBJ1-1; TRBD1 matches at 9 bases. Losses at the gene ends were 1 base for V and 0 bases for J; bases not matched to a gene: 13. CDR1 and CDR2 (germline): SGHRS, YFSETQ. This CDR3 has 19 residues. CDR3 residues: CASSLRWDREWGMNTEAFF. The CDR3 DNA is TGCGCCAGCAGCTTGCGGTGGGACAGGGAGTGGGGTATGAACACTGAAGCTTTCTTT.

This clonotype has only a few counts. The gene calls are TRBV9 and TRBJ1-6; D not resolved. The germline CDR1 and CDR2 sequences are SGDLS and YYNGEE. V lost 0 bases, J lost 6 bases, and 10 bases lay in between. This CDR3 has 15 amino acids. The CDR3 spells CASSVGHIPNSPLHF. CDR3 nucleotide sequence: TGTGCCAGCAGCGTAGGACATATCCCTAATTCACCCCTCCACTTT. The whole variable domain, filled in from reference TRBV9 and TRBJ1-6, reads DSGVTQTPKHLITATGQRVTLRCSPRSGDLSVYWYQQSLDQGLQFLIQYYNGEERAKGNILERFSAQQFPDLHSELNLSSLELGDSALYFCASSVGHIPNSPLHFGNGTRLTVT.

This clonotype was observed many times. This chain joins TRBV6-5 and TRBJ2-1; tentative D call: TRBD2 (5 bases). The length of the CDR3 is 16 residues. Germline V gene data show CDR1 as MNHEY and CDR2 as SVGAGI. Trimming cost V 0 bases and J 0 bases, with 9 bases left between them. CDR3 DNA sequence: TGTGCCAGCAGTTACTCGTTAGGGAGCTCCTACAATGAGCAGTTCTTC. This gives the protein CASSYSLGSSYNEQFF.

The chain recombines TRBV4-1 with TRBJ2-3; 7 bases line up with TRBD1. Germline trimming cut 4 bases from V and 5 bases from J; bases unmatched to any gene: 15. CDR1 MGHRA and CDR2 YSYEKL come from the germline V gene. The CDR3 has 17 residues. DNA of the CDR3: TGCGCCAGCAGCCTTTCGGATACCGGGACAGTTAAAGATACGCAGTATTTT. It codes for CASSLSDTGTVKDTQYF.

This clonotype appeared a few times. This chain links TRBV28 with TRBJ2-2, with 7 positions matching TRBD2. The germline V gene encodes CDR1 MDHEN and CDR2 SYDVKM. CDR3 length: 13 amino acids. With V trimmed by 7 bases and J by 5 bases, 4 bases remained unmatched. The CDR3 spells CASTELATGELFF. For the CDR3, the DNA is TGTGCCAGCACCGAACTAGCGACCGGGGAGCTGTTTTTT. The full variable domain, rest sourced from reference TRBV28 and TRBJ2-2, is DVKVTQSSRYLVKRTGEKVFLECVQDMDHENMFWYRQDPGLGLRLIYFSYDVKMKEKGDIPEGYSVSREKKERFSLILESASTNQTSMYLCASTELATGELFFGEGSRLTVL.

This chain links TRBV30 with TRBJ2-3, with D possibly matching TRBD2 (5 bases). The germline V gene encodes CDR1 GTSNPN and CDR2 SVGIG (reference sequence). There are 15 residues in the CDR3. Trimming pared 0 bases from V and 0 bases from J, leaving 10 bases between. The CDR3 DNA follows: TGTGCCTGGAGTGTACGCGGGCCGAGCACAGATACGCAGTATTTT. Its translation: CAWSVRGPSTDTQYF.

The gene calls are TRBV13 and TRBJ2-4, with 8 bases that match TRBD1. The CDR3 consists of 21 residues. From germline, CDR1 is PRHDT and CDR2 FYEKMQ (reference sequence). The ends lost 4 bases at V and 1 base at J; junction bases unmatched: 21. The DNA of the CDR3 is TGTGCCAGCAGCTACCGGGACAGGCATTGGGAGGCCCAAGTGGCCAAAAACATTCAGTACTTC. This translates into CASSYRDRHWEAQVAKNIQYF.

This clonotype was observed many times. The chain employs TRBV7-3 and TRBJ2-3; D ambiguous. The CDR3 covers 12 residues. The V and J ends lost 5 bases and 2 bases respectively, with 5 bases between them. Per germline, CDR1 SGHTA and CDR2 FQGTGA. The CDR3 nucleotides read TGTGCCAGCAGCCCGGACACAGATACGCAGTATTTT. Encoded protein: CASSPDTDTQYF.